This T cell receptor beta chain was documented in a study of identical twins (dated by TCRdb to 2016 to 2017). Notes on the research overall: To test whether fetal clonotypes persist, this study deep-sequenced TCR alpha and beta repertoires from monozygotic twins, from unrelated adults of various ages, and from cord blood. To rule out contamination, replicate twin experiments were performed at different times with different library preparation protocols.

With respect to this clonotype: The antigen it recognizes is unknown. Base quality data are lacking; no much larger clone is found one base away.

V is reduced by 10 bases and J by 10 bases, leaving a spacing of 14 bases between them. The CDR3 contains 12 residues, cysteine and phenylalanine counted. The retained sequence is limited to the CDR3, 36 bases, with the frame set at the first base. Only healthy Caucasian donors were included. The twin cohort consisted of three pairs of female monozygotic twins, all aged about 18 to 29 years. The RNA used for TCR libraries was isolated from peripheral blood mononuclear cells. Libraries were built with 5' RACE. The reads were generated on an Illumina HiSeq 2000. A universal primer binding site was introduced by template switching, and a unique molecular identifier was present in the final cDNA, enabling accurate counting of TCR cDNA molecules. First-strand cDNA for TCR alpha and beta chains was synthesized from specific primers in the conserved constant-segment region. To control for contamination, each cDNA library was double barcoded with a SMART-Mk sample barcode plus Illumina barcodes. TruSeq adapter sequences and Illumina sample barcodes were added in two successive PCR steps. TCR alpha and beta cDNA libraries were sequenced on the Illumina HiSeq platform with custom primers. As for the authors' bioinformatics: MiGEC processed the raw reads to extract unique molecular identifiers, while MiXCR was used to determine the CDR3 positions. For each individual, recombination models were inferred using an EM algorithm with the repgenHMM and IGoR tools. Shared clonotypes were analyzed with the tcR package in R, and sharing was normalized by the product of cloneset sizes. To study raw recombination free of thymic and clonal selection effects, out-of-frame nonproductive sequences were analyzed. Starting from the raw public reads, TCRdb applied fastp trimming at Q25, assembled clones with MiXCR and retained in-frame beta chains. All rows with the same CDR3 protein become a single entry with the most common DNA and genes. V and J calls and clone size were set by TCRdb, not the authors. This sample comprises 600,000 to 700,000 distinct CDR3 sequences, roughly 20% of them detected only once. The biggest ten clones account for approximately 4.3% of the sample.

General findings and caveats noted by the study authors: Fewer insertions were carried by abundant cord blood beta clonotypes, a similar but weaker trend appeared in young adult naive repertoires, and no such trend appeared in memory repertoires. Out-of-frame TCR alpha sharing in monozygotic twins was systematically underestimated by recombination models, whereas sharing between unrelated individuals was in agreement with the recombination models. Compared with coincidental sharing between unrelated individuals, an excess of low generation-probability sequences was observed among out-of-frame TCR alpha sequences shared between twins. Because the same donors could not be followed over many years, the conclusions depended on cross-sectional statistical analysis. Zero-insertion analyses could be partly confounded by invariant T cells such as MAIT and iNKT, although diverse VJ usage argued against such confounding for most clonotypes. Excess twin sharing in beta out-of-frame sequences was weaker because fewer shared sequences lowered the signal-to-noise ratio.

These records were also assigned to another study, of T cells expressing NK-cell markers. The second study's authors report: Three sorted T-cell subsets (CD3+CD56+NKG2C+, CD3+CD56+NKG2C- and CD3+CD56-NKG2C+) from roughly eight donors had their TCR beta-chain repertoires profiled. Seven of the eight sequenced donors were HCMV-seropositive and one was HCMV-seronegative. In several experiments an anti-gammadeltaTCR antibody was added to restrict sorting to alphabetaTCR-expressing T cells. In several donors, the dominant CD3+CD56+NKG2C+ clonotypes were among the top 10 CD8+ clonotypes and accounted for roughly 1.0-8% of CD8+ T cells. Those dominant clonotypes were again the most abundant among CD3+CD56-NKG2C+ cells in four donors, at about 25-65%. Whether the expanded NKG2C-expressing T cell clones were specific for HCMV antigens was left unclear. Randomly selected healthy volunteers, three men and five women, were used as the eight sequenced donors. To determine HCMV serostatus, a commercial ELISA kit was used to detect HCMV-specific IgG in serum. For several donors, bulk peripheral blood T-cell repertoires were additionally sequenced from unsorted PBMC. MIGEC was used to demultiplex reads and group reads by UMI, and MiTCR was used to assemble and quantify clonotypes. To exclude erroneous sequences, any TCR cDNA sequence not supported by at least two reads was discarded. The tcR package was used for downstream repertoire analysis, and clonotypes were matched across fractions by CDR3 nucleotide sequence plus V segment. VDJmatch was used to annotate antigen specificity against VDJdb, with one amino acid substitution allowed in CDR3.

This clonotype was obtained from a woman between 18 and 29 years old in good health. The sequence is built from TRBV12-3 or TRBV12-4 and TRBJ2-6, with the D gene call left open. The sample was PBMCs. The bases are TGTGCCATACGAGACCCTTGGAACGTCCTGACTTTC. Its protein product is CAIRDPWNVLTF.